The clone carrying this T cell receptor (beta chain) was seen at least ten times. The data derive from a study of tumor-infiltrating lymphocytes in oesophageal squamous cell carcinoma. Trimming took 4 bases from V and 9 from J, leaving 21 bases between them. This CDR3 contains 15 residues. In germline, CDR1 is SEHNR, CDR2 FQNEAQ (reference sequence). TCRdb independently ran MiXCR on the PCR reads; one entry per CDR3 protein. Of nearly 20,000 distinct CDR3 sequences in the sample, around two fifths were seen once. This sequence was found in a male donor with esophageal squamous cell carcinoma. Material: esophageal tumor tissue. The rearrangement links TRBV7-9 to TRBJ1-1; weak D call: TRBD1 (5 bases). CDR3 in amino acids: CASSSKRDSSLKAFF. The CDR3, as DNA: TGTGCCAGCAGCTCCAAAAGAGACAGCTCCCTAAAAGCTTTCTTT.